This T cell receptor (beta chain) was retrieved from a study of T cell changes during pregnancy in multiple sclerosis. V lost 1 base and J 8 bases, leaving 9 bases between the germline ends. The germline V gene encodes CDR1 SQVTM and CDR2 ANQGSEA. The CDR3 contains 11 residues. TCRdb's table, derived via immunoSEQ multiplex PCR, lists solely in-frame clones and lacks some. The sample has 39,000 or so clones; about 93% are singletons. The V call is TRBV29-1, the J call TRBJ2-7; a weak D match, TRBD2 (5 bases). The receptor comes from a female donor in good health, enrolled as a control in a pregnancy study. This material consisted of CD4+ T cells from peripheral blood mononuclear cells, taken after pregnancy. In DNA, the CDR3 is TGCAGCGTTGAAGGAGGGTCAAAGCAGTACTTC. It specifies CSVEGGSKQYF.